This T cell receptor (beta chain) comes out of a study of T cell responses to AZD1222 COVID-19 vaccine. Whole-study results and caveats: Regions 160-218 and 743-854 held dominance among vaccine-associated CD4 TCRs, which spanned spike. Females made up more of the donors, who were largely white British, and clonal diversity may have come out too low. Unmutated regions of variants are reportedly targeted by nearly half of spike-specific TCRs.

Measured with immunoSEQ multiplex PCR; TCRdb has only the in-frame clones, and not every one. Of about 56,000 clones listed, approximately 83% are singletons. Turning to this clone: Its target is unknown. The junction does not match germline at one end; this may be a read error.

This TCR was recovered from an adult in good health. Source: peripheral blood, taken on day 0 of AZD1222 vaccination.

The CDR3 nucleotides are TGTGCCAGCAGTAACTCAGCCAACAGGGGCCTTTACGAGCAGTACTTC. Encoded protein: CASSNSANRGLYEQYF. The rearrangement joins TRBV6-5 to TRBJ2-7; 7 bases are a match to TRBD1. The CDR3 sequence is 16 residues long. Germline V gene lookup returns CDR1 MNHEY and CDR2 SVGAGI.